These 32 T cell receptor beta chains were all obtained from the same sample, sequenced in a study of T-cell reconstitution after alpha-beta-depleted transplantation in children. TCRbeta library preparation incorporated unique molecular identifiers. TCRdb reprocessed the PCR reads with MiXCR, giving one entry per CDR3 protein. The top ten clones hold about 4.6% of a sample with 780,000 or so distinct CDR3 sequences, under 20% of them seen once. This material consisted of PBMCs, mostly from graft donor cells, taken 360 days after TCRalphabeta/CD19-depleted stem cell transplant. These receptors all stem from a male patient between 10 and 17 years old who had a stem cell transplant for acute lymphoblastic leukemia, so the T cells may come from the graft donor.

V is TRBV11-2 and J is TRBJ2-1, with a weak D call TRBD2 (5 bases). Trimming left V 1 base short and J 0 bases short, with 10 bases between. The CDR3 has 16 residues. CDR1 SGHAT and CDR2 FQNNGV come from the germline V gene. Written as DNA, the CDR3 is TGTGCCAGCAGCTTAGTCCGGGGTAACTCCTACAATGAGCAGTTCTTC. Translated, it gives CASSLVRGNSYNEQFF.

This clonotype was counted only a few times. V is TRBV5-1 and J is TRBJ1-1; tentatively, D is TRBD1 (5 bases). V was cut by 4 bases and J by 1 base, with 11 bases left in between. Germline CDR1 and CDR2: SGHRS and YFSETQ. CDR3 length: 14 residues. CDR3 DNA: TGCGCCAGCAGCAACCTTGACAGGAACACTGAAGCTTTCTTT. Amino acids: CASSNLDRNTEAFF.

The genes are TRBV7-9 and TRBJ2-1; unclear D gene. CDR3 length: 14 residues. V was cut by 5 bases and J by 6 bases, with 14 bases left in between. Germline CDR1 is SEHNR and CDR2 is FQNEAQ (reference sequence). CDR3 amino acids: CASSQAGRSNEQFF. CDR3 DNA: TGTGCCAGCAGCCAAGCCGGGCGGTCCAATGAGCAGTTCTTC.

The rearrangement uses TRBV11-2 and TRBJ1-1; 7 bases are a match to TRBD1. The J segment lost 8 bases and the V segment lost 3 bases, leaving 6 bases of the junction unmatched. The length of the CDR3 is 13 residues. Germline CDR1 and CDR2: SGHAT and FQNNGV. CDR3 amino acids: CASSFLDRHEAFF. DNA for the CDR3: TGTGCCAGCAGCTTCCTGGACAGGCACGAAGCTTTCTTT. Full variable domain (rest looked up from reference TRBV11-2 and TRBJ1-1): EAGVAQSPRYKIIEKRQSVAFWCNPISGHATLYWYQQILGQGPKLLIQFQNNGVVDDSQLPKDRFSAERLKGVDSTLKIQPAKLEDSAVYLCASSFLDRHEAFFGQGTRLTVV.

This rearrangement joins TRBV20-1 to TRBJ2-4, with D possibly being TRBD2 (6 bases). The length of the CDR3 is 14 residues. Germline V lookup: CDR1 DFQATT, CDR2 SNEGSKA (reference sequence). V was shortened by 1 base and J by 4 bases, with 11 bases between the two germline ends. The CDR3 reads CSARAESGKNIQYF. For the CDR3, the DNA is TGCAGTGCTAGAGCCGAAAGCGGGAAAAACATTCAGTACTTC.

This clonotype came up many times. The CDR3 coding sequence is TGCGCCAGCAGCTCGCCGGGACTAGCGGGAGACGTGGATGAGCAGTTCTTC. Amino acid sequence: CASSSPGLAGDVDEQFF. This chain uses TRBV5-1 with TRBJ2-1; TRBD2 aligns across 14 bases. Trimming cost V 3 bases and J 8 bases; bases outside gene matches: 10. The CDR3 spans 17 residues. Per the germline V gene, CDR1 is SGHRS and CDR2 is YFSETQ.

This clonotype occurred many times. The rearrangement joins TRBV5-1 to TRBJ2-2, with D hard to call. This CDR3 has 14 residues. Trimming removed 1 base at V and 2 bases at J, with 6 bases between. The germline V gene encodes CDR1 SGHRS and CDR2 YFSETQ. The DNA for the CDR3 is TGCGCCAGCAGCTTGTCGACCAACACCGGGGAGCTGTTTTTT. As protein: CASSLSTNTGELFF.

This chain uses TRBV6-5 with TRBJ2-1; 9 nucleotides match TRBD2. The CDR3 has 14 amino acids. Trimming at V came to 2 bases and at J to 8 bases, leaving 4 bases not matched to a gene. Germline CDR1 MNHEY, CDR2 SVGAGI. The CDR3 DNA reads TGTGCCAGCAGTTACAAGCGGGAGGCCGATGAGCAGTTCTTC. Translation gives CASSYKREADEQFF.

The table lists this clonotype with many counts. V and J are TRBV29-1 and TRBJ2-7; 8 nucleotides match TRBD1. CDR1 is SQVTM and CDR2 is ANQGSEA in the germline V gene. This CDR3 is 11 amino acids long. The V gene end was trimmed by 6 bases and the J gene end by 6 bases; junction bases not matched to a gene: 4. CDR3 DNA sequence: TGCAGCGTAGGGGGGACAGGCGAGCAGTACTTC. This sequence encodes CSVGGTGEQYF.

Only a few counts were recorded for this clonotype. This chain joins TRBV7-9 and TRBJ2-1; 8 bases line up with TRBD2. This CDR3 region has 15 residues. J gave up 9 bases and V 2 bases, and 9 bases lay outside the gene matches. The germline gives CDR1 SEHNR, CDR2 FQNEAQ (reference sequence). In nucleotides, the CDR3 is TGTGCCAGCAGCTTATTGGGGGCGGGAGGAGGTGAGCAGTTCTTC. Protein: CASSLLGAGGGEQFF.

This clonotype was seen more than once but under ten times. The rearrangement uses TRBV7-9 and TRBJ2-5; 9 nucleotides align to TRBD1. V was pared by 5 bases and J by 5 bases, with 9 bases of the junction left unmatched. The CDR3 length is 15 residues. CDR1 SEHNR and CDR2 FQNEAQ come from the germline V gene (reference sequence). The CDR3: CASSRAGTGRETQYF. The CDR3 DNA is TGTGCCAGCAGCCGCGCCGGGACAGGGAGGGAGACCCAGTACTTC.

This clonotype was found once. The V and J genes are TRBV7-3 and TRBJ2-1; D might be TRBD1 (5 bases). Trimming left V 2 bases short and J 10 bases short, with 12 bases between. The CDR3 runs 13 residues. The V gene's germline CDR1 is SGHTA and CDR2 FQGTGA. The chain's CDR3 is CASSLFGHQEQFF. CDR3 DNA: TGTGCCAGCAGCTTATTCGGACATCAGGAGCAGTTCTTC. Complete variable domain (other parts from reference TRBV7-3 and TRBJ2-1): GAGVSQTPSNKVTEKGKYVELRCDPISGHTALYWYRQSLGQGPEFLIYFQGTGAADDSGLPNDRFFAVRPEGSVSTLKIQRTERGDSAVYLCASSLFGHQEQFFGPGTRLTVL.

The chain uses TRBV19 and TRBJ2-1, with D maybe TRBD2 (5 bases). This CDR3 spans 15 amino acids. The V end lost 0 bases, the J end lost 12 bases, and 18 bases lay between the germline ends. Looked up from germline, CDR1 is LNHDA and CDR2 is SQIVND (reference sequence). The CDR3 DNA reads as TGTGCCAGTAGTATAGATCAAGGTAGCCTCGAGGGGCAGTTCTTC. Its translation is CASSIDQGSLEGQFF.

This clonotype has more than one count but fewer than ten. The gene calls are TRBV10-3 and TRBJ2-7; 9 bases align to TRBD2. The CDR3 extends over 15 amino acids. V was pared by 4 bases and J by 2 bases, with 6 bases of the junction left unmatched. Germline V gene lookup returns CDR1 ENHRY and CDR2 SYGVKD. CDR3 protein: CAISGPAGGTYEQYF. The DNA of the CDR3 is TGTGCCATCAGTGGCCCAGCGGGAGGCACCTACGAGCAGTACTTC.

The V and J genes are TRBV20-1 and TRBJ2-1; TRBD2 aligns across 8 bases. Trimming at V came to 6 bases and at J to 9 bases, leaving 16 bases not matched to a gene. The CDR3 is made up of 15 amino acids. The germline V gene encodes CDR1 DFQATT and CDR2 SNEGSKA (reference sequence). The CDR3 coding sequence is TGCAGTGCCCCGGGACTAGTGGCCCGTCTAGGTGAGCAGTTCTTC. Translating gives CSAPGLVARLGEQFF.

The V gene is TRBV5-1, the J gene TRBJ2-7, with 14 nucleotides matching TRBD2. CDR3 length equals 18 residues. V dropped 3 bases and J dropped 0; count of bases not matched to a gene: 8. The germline V gene has CDR1 SGHRS and CDR2 YFSETQ. Here the CDR3 reads CASSSGLAGGWSSYEQYF. The DNA of the CDR3 is TGCGCCAGCAGCTCCGGACTAGCGGGAGGTTGGAGCTCCTACGAGCAGTACTTC.

The rearrangement joins TRBV5-1 to TRBJ2-7, with D perhaps TRBD2 (6 bases). From germline, CDR1 is SGHRS and CDR2 YFSETQ. With 0 bases removed from V and 3 bases from J, the gap between germline ends came to 10 bases. The length of the CDR3 is 14 residues. The CDR3 loop reads CASSLAAGLYEQYF. The CDR3 bases are TGCGCCAGCAGCTTGGCGGCGGGGCTCTACGAGCAGTACTTC.

V and J are TRBV9 and TRBJ2-5; 10 nucleotides align to TRBD2. In germline, CDR1 is SGDLS, CDR2 YYNGEE. CDR3 length: 15 residues. The V and J ends lost 2 bases and 3 bases, in that order; junction bases with no gene match: 4. The CDR3 sequence: CASSVLAGVKETQYF. In DNA, the CDR3 is TGTGCCAGCAGCGTCCTAGCGGGGGTGAAAGAGACCCAGTACTTC.

This clonotype was counted only a few times. The rearrangement links TRBV14 to TRBJ2-5; the match to TRBD1 covers 8 bases. Trimming took 3 bases from V and 4 from J; bases not matched to a gene: 10. The CDR3 contains 16 residues. From germline, CDR1 is SGHDN and CDR2 FVKESK. CDR3 sequence (DNA): TGTGCCAGCAGCCAGGCGACAGGGGCAGCGGCAGAGACCCAGTACTTC. Encoded protein: CASSQATGAAAETQYF.

The gene calls are TRBV15 and TRBJ2-2; D is perhaps TRBD2 (7 bases). Trimming left V 0 bases short and J 7 bases short, with 12 bases between. CDR1 and CDR2 (germline): LNHNV, YYDKDF (reference sequence). The CDR3 is 15 amino acids. The chain's CDR3 is CATSRDLGGHGELFF. The CDR3 DNA reads TGTGCCACCAGCAGAGATCTGGGGGGGCACGGGGAGCTGTTTTTT.

The sample holds a few counts of this clonotype. The CDR3 loop is CASSLGLAGPFDGELFF. The CDR3 DNA is TGTGCCAGCAGCTTAGGGCTAGCGGGGCCGTTTGACGGGGAGCTGTTTTTT. The rearrangement links TRBV7-9 to TRBJ2-2; 9 bases are shared with TRBD2. The V and J ends lost 1 base and 7 bases, in that order; junction bases with no gene match: 10. The CDR3 extends over 17 amino acids. From germline, CDR1 is SEHNR and CDR2 FQNEAQ (reference sequence). Complete variable domain (other parts from reference TRBV7-9 and TRBJ2-2): DTGVSQNPRHKITKRGQNVTFRCDPISEHNRLYWYRQTLGQGPEFLTYFQNEAQLEKSRLLSDRFSAERPKGSFSTLEIQRTEQGDSAMYLCASSLGLAGPFDGELFFGEGSRLTVL.

This clonotype was detected many times. The V gene is TRBV20-1, the J gene TRBJ2-1; TRBD2 agrees at 12 bases. After removal of 2 bases from V and 7 bases from J, the junction contained 3 bases not matched to a gene. The V gene's germline CDR1 is DFQATT and CDR2 SNEGSKA (reference sequence). The CDR3 has 14 amino acids. The CDR3 DNA sequence: TGCAGTGCTAGACGACTAGCGGGAGTGAATGAGCAGTTCTTC. Protein: CSARRLAGVNEQFF.

The chain couples TRBV4-2 to TRBJ1-1; D gene unclear. CDR1 is LGHNA and CDR2 is YNFKEQ in the germline V gene. The CDR3 covers 14 residues. Trimming shortened V by 4 bases and J by 0 bases, and 9 bases separated the two germline ends. CDR3 amino acids: CASSLSTVNTEAFF. In DNA, the CDR3 is TGTGCCAGCAGCCTGTCTACAGTGAACACTGAAGCTTTCTTT.

The sample holds many counts of this clonotype. One end of the junction varies from germline; a read error may be responsible. The chain combines TRBV5-1 with TRBJ2-5; 9 bases line up with TRBD2. Looked up from germline, CDR1 is SGHRS and CDR2 is YFSETQ. The CDR3 spans 14 residues. This CDR3 reads CASSSLAGEETQYF. CDR3 in DNA: TGTGCCAGCAGTTCACTAGCGGGTGAAGAGACCCAGTACTTC.

The V gene is TRBV9, the J gene TRBJ2-1, with a weak D call TRBD2 (5 bases). The CDR3 totals 15 residues. V was trimmed by 0 bases and J by 6 bases, leaving 13 bases between them. Per the germline V gene, CDR1 is SGDLS and CDR2 is YYNGEE. CDR3 in DNA: TGTGCCAGCAGCGTAGGGCCCTCGGAGGTCAATGAGCAGTTCTTC. Its translation: CASSVGPSEVNEQFF.

This chain's CDR3 is CASSRPNYNEQFF. Here the CDR3 DNA reads TGTGCCAGCAGCCGCCCCAACTACAATGAGCAGTTCTTC. This chain joins TRBV7-9 and TRBJ2-1; no reliable D call. V was cut by 5 bases and J by 3 bases, with 8 bases left in between. CDR1 and CDR2 from the germline V gene are SEHNR and FQNEAQ (reference sequence). The CDR3 totals 13 residues.

The chain employs TRBV6-5 and TRBJ1-4, with D hard to call. Deletions cut 4 bases from V and 8 bases from J, with 17 bases between. CDR3 length: 15 amino acids. Germline CDR1 and CDR2: MNHEY and SVGAGI. CDR3 residues: CASSSKREPQEKLFF. CDR3 coding DNA: TGTGCCAGCAGTTCGAAGAGGGAGCCTCAAGAAAAACTGTTTTTT.

Worth noting for this clonotype: Germline is not matched at one junction end, which may reflect a read error. J is TRBJ2-1 and V is TRBV3-1, with 11 bases that match TRBD2. This CDR3 has 18 residues. Germline CDR1 reads LGHDT; CDR2 reads YNNKEL (reference sequence). CDR3 residues: CTSSFSGTSGSTYNEQFF. The CDR3 nucleotides read TGTACCAGCAGCTTTTCCGGGACTAGCGGTTCCACCTACAATGAGCAGTTCTTC.

This clonotype occurred a few times. The J gene is TRBJ2-2, the V gene TRBV24-1, with D uncertain. CDR1 is KGHDR, CDR2 SFDVKD, per germline. Trimming pared 2 bases from V and 2 bases from J, leaving 8 bases between. This CDR3 is 15 amino acids long. CDR3 sequence reads: CATSDSWGNTGELFF. In DNA, the CDR3 is TGTGCCACCAGTGATTCGTGGGGTAACACCGGGGAGCTGTTTTTT.

The genes are TRBV4-1 and TRBJ2-3; 11 bases agree with TRBD1. With 0 bases clipped from V and 6 bases from J, the junction kept 5 bases outside the gene matches. This CDR3 spans 16 amino acids. Germline V gene sequence: CDR1 MGHRA, CDR2 YSYEKL. For the CDR3, the DNA is TGCGCCAGCAGCCAAGAGGGACAGGGGGTCTGGGATACGCAGTATTTT. Its protein product is CASSQEGQGVWDTQYF.

The V gene is TRBV19, the J gene TRBJ2-7, with unresolved D. CDR1 and CDR2 from the germline V gene are LNHDA and SQIVND (reference sequence). The CDR3 is 14 amino acids. The V end was cut by 1 base, the J end by 2 bases, with 9 bases between. CDR3: CASSIVTGPYEQYF. In DNA form, the CDR3 reads TGTGCCAGTAGTATAGTCACGGGCCCCTACGAGCAGTACTTC.

The J gene is TRBJ2-1, the V gene TRBV11-3, with no clear D. This CDR3 is built from 15 residues. V was cut by 1 base and J by 6 bases, with 13 bases left in between. Germline-derived CDR1 and CDR2 are SGHNT and YENEEA. Written as DNA, the CDR3 is TGTGCCAGCAGCTTAGGGGCCACACCCAGCAATGAGCAGTTCTTC. Its translation is CASSLGATPSNEQFF.